This T cell receptor beta chain was profiled in a study of CD8+CD57+ T cells in acquired aplastic anemia. The authors sequenced patients whose flow cytometry had shown CD8+CD57+ cell expansion. The TCR beta profiling, which covered VDJ combination and CDR3 sequence, was carried out using genomic DNA as the template. TCRdb re-analysed the reads in MiXCR, keeping a single row per CDR3 protein. Among more than 150,000 distinct CDR3 sequences listed, around 47% were seen once. CDR1 is ENHRY and CDR2 is SYGVKD in the germline V gene. The CDR3 sequence is 16 residues long. In the case of this clonotype: One junction end does not reproduce the germline sequence, and a read error may be involved.

The receptor's source is a human donor with aplastic anemia. The chain couples TRBV10-3 to TRBJ2-1; 10 positions agree with TRBD2. Sample: sorted CD4+, CD8+, or CD8+CD57+ T cells (not recorded which) from PBMCs. The DNA for the CDR3 is TGTGCCAGCAGTTACTTCGGACTAGCGGCCAACAATGAGCAGTTCTTC. This sequence encodes CASSYFGLAANNEQFF.